This T cell receptor (beta chain) was identified during a study of Ad26.COV2.S vaccination and SARS-CoV-2 variants. Treatment of the sample: 15 to 20 received Ad26.COV2.S at low or high dose, single or two shots; about 5 received placebo; per-sample allocation not given. Day 63 following the first vaccine or placebo injection was when the samples were taken. Generated by immunoSEQ multiplex PCR, the TCRdb table keeps only in-frame clones and is missing some. The sample holds hundreds of thousands of clones, under 90% seen once. The CDR3 sequence is 15 residues long. CDR1 SGHRS and CDR2 YFSETQ come from the germline V gene. V was cut by 0 bases and J by 3 bases, with 12 bases left in between.

This sequence originates from a person aged 18-65 years who received the Ad26.COV2.S COVID-19 vaccine or a placebo. The V call is TRBV5-1, the J call TRBJ1-2; possible D gene TRBD1, 5 bases. Here the sequenced sample was peripheral blood, taken in a trial of Ad26.COV2.S vaccine versus placebo. CDR3 region: CASSLGTSRDYGYTF. The DNA for the CDR3 is TGCGCCAGCAGCTTGGGGACATCTAGGGACTATGGCTACACCTTC.